The following is a T cell receptor (beta chain) sequence with its context. The antigen is unknown. The CDR3 loop spans 16 amino acids. Looked up from germline, CDR1 is KGHDR and CDR2 is SFDVKD. V gave up 3 bases and J gave up 0 bases; unmatched junction bases: 1. Via MiXCR, TCRdb re-called the RT-PCR reads, giving one row per CDR3 protein. The sample lists around 570,000 distinct CDR3 sequences; around 8% were seen once. These data originate in a study of response to subunit inactivated influenza vaccine. Whole-study findings and limits: Each seasonal influenza vaccination, the authors suggested, recruits few new T cells.

Sequenced here: PBMCs from blood, sampled around 2 years after vaccination. V usage is TRBV24-1 and J usage is TRBJ2-6, with 7 nucleotides matching TRBD1. The sequence was obtained from a man between 50 and 70 years old who received an inactivated influenza vaccine. CDR3 protein: CATSDRQGSGANVLTF. CDR3 bases: TGTGCCACCAGTGATAGACAGGGCTCTGGGGCCAACGTCCTGACTTTC.